This TCR beta chain was obtained from a study of T cells in Graves' hyperthyroidism and ophthalmopathy. RNA transcripts served as the template for amplifying TCR beta CDR3 regions. HTBI primers drove first-round RT-PCR of the TCR CDR3. TCRdb itself ran the multiplex PCR reads through MiXCR, one entry per CDR3 protein. The table has around 340,000 distinct CDR3 sequences, about 15% seen once. There are many counts of this clonotype. Germline loops: CDR1 LGHDT, CDR2 YNNKEL (reference sequence). V was pared by 4 bases and J by 0 bases, with 7 bases between. This CDR3 has 14 amino acids. The specimen was blood. The sequence came from a man aged 25-45 years with Graves' hyperthyroidism. The J gene is TRBJ1-3, the V gene TRBV3-1, with unresolved D. The CDR3 coding sequence is TGTGCCAGCAGCCGGGTAGCCTCTGGAAACACCATATATTTT. Translated, it gives CASSRVASGNTIYF.